Listed here are 3 T cell receptor beta chains from one sample, sequenced in a study of blood T cell repertoires in COVID-19 (dated by TCRdb to about 2020). The library was generated by the immunoSEQ multiplex PCR assay. TCRdb stores this immuneACCESS table with in-frame sequences only. Part of the clones is absent; in the studies checked, under half of the shortfall reflects unresolved V genes, and no reason is known for the rest. This sample has about 430,000 clones in its table, and more than 70% of those were observed once. The ten largest clonotypes hold 1.4% of the sample. Sequenced material: PBMCs or T cells enriched from blood (not recorded which). The receptors were sampled from a woman aged 18-30 years who had been exposed to COVID-19.

The chain carries TRBV5-5 and TRBJ1-4; D gene uncertain. This CDR3 spans 18 amino acids. CDR1 and CDR2 (germline): SGHKS, YYEKEE (reference sequence). Trimming removed 1 base from V and 0 bases from J, with 16 bases in between. This CDR3 is CASSLFTLLPSTNEKLFF. The DNA for the CDR3 is TGTGCCAGCAGCTTGTTTACTCTATTACCCTCAACTAATGAAAAACTGTTTTTT.

The chain has TRBV2 and TRBJ1-5; D is possibly TRBD1 (5 bases). The CDR3 consists of 13 residues. Germline V gives CDR1 SNHLY, CDR2 FYNNEI. The ends were cut back, 1 base at V and 11 bases at J, with 12 bases in the middle. CDR3 sequence (DNA): TGTGCCAGCAGTGAAGAGGGGACGGGAGCCCAGCATTTT. Residues: CASSEEGTGAQHF.

CDR3 region: CASKIRDLITDTQYF. The CDR3, as DNA: TGTGCCAGCAAAATCCGGGACTTAATCACAGATACGCAGTATTTT. This chain joins TRBV28 and TRBJ2-3, with D perhaps matching TRBD2 (6 bases). V lost 7 bases, J lost 2 bases, and 16 bases lay in between. The CDR3 runs to 15 residues. CDR1 and CDR2 (germline): MDHEN, SYDVKM.